In this sample, the clone carrying this T cell receptor (beta chain) turned up many times. Antigen: not known. The time point here: persistent/refractory GD, antithyroid drugs over 5 years with positive TRAb. Scientists built the TCR library using RNA that was extracted from PBMCs. Blood from the periphery, approximately 10 milliliters in all, was drawn into EDTA tubes. This CDR3 spans 12 amino acids. V was clipped by 1 base and J by 11 bases; unmatched bases: 4. Germline V CDR1 and CDR2: SEHNR, FQNEAQ (reference sequence). This sample was included in a study of regulatory T cells in long-lasting Graves disease. Findings and limits, study-wide: The study found TRBV28, TRBJ1-2 and TRBJ2-5 favored in persistent disease. New patients shared some 890 public clonotypes, fewer than the approximately 2,500 shared by persistent patients.

Combining iRepertoire HTBI primers with Arm-PCR of CDR3 regions, the authors built TCR beta libraries. How the authors handled the data: Sample data revealed 60 to 80 TRBV and 14 TRBJ segments. TCRdb passed the multiplex PCR reads through MiXCR, listing each CDR3 protein once. The V and J calls follow TCRdb's processing rather than the paper's. The data contain 400,000 or so distinct CDR3 sequences, about 20% of them singletons. This receptor was obtained from a female donor with Graves disease. Sequencing was performed on peripheral blood mononuclear cells (PBMCs), taken when the disease was refractory, from a patient treated with antithyroid drugs. The chain uses TRBV7-9 and TRBJ1-1, with 7 bases aligning to TRBD1. CDR3 sequence: CASSLGTGLAFF. In nucleotides, the CDR3 is TGTGCCAGCAGCTTAGGGACAGGTCTCGCTTTCTTT.